Below, 3 T cell receptor beta chains from the same sample are listed, as sequenced in a study of T cell responses to AZD1222 COVID-19 vaccine. Some clones are missing from TCRdb's copy, which holds only in-frame ones; the method was immunoSEQ multiplex PCR. The table includes more than 150,000 clones, nearly 95% detected once. The specimen comprised peripheral blood, sampled 28 days after the second AZD1222 dose. The receptors come from an adult who received the AZD1222 COVID-19 vaccine.

The CDR3 sequence: CASSLGLGTEAFF. The CDR3 nucleotides read TGTGCCAGCAGCTTGGGACTAGGGACTGAAGCTTTCTTT. The genes are TRBV11-2 and TRBJ1-1; tentatively, D is TRBD1 (5 bases). Trimming removed 3 bases from V and 5 bases from J, with 10 bases in between. This CDR3 comprises 13 residues. Germline V CDR1 and CDR2: SGHAT, FQNNGV.

This clone was seen a single time. The chain has TRBV30 and TRBJ2-1; D is perhaps TRBD1 (7 bases). This CDR3 has 13 amino acids. In germline, CDR1 is GTSNPN, CDR2 SVGIG (reference sequence). V was trimmed by 4 bases and J by 9 bases, leaving 16 bases between them. The CDR3 is CAWKGQGGIEQFF. As DNA, the CDR3 is TGTGCCTGGAAGGGTCAGGGGGGTATTGAGCAGTTCTTC.

The genes are TRBV4-1 and TRBJ1-3; D unresolved. The CDR3 totals 15 residues. Trimming removed 1 base from V and 0 bases from J, with 7 bases in between. Germline V gene sequence: CDR1 MGHRA, CDR2 YSYEKL. The CDR3 here is CASSQVGGSGNTIYF. In DNA, the CDR3 is TGCGCCAGCAGCCAAGTGGGCGGCTCTGGAAACACCATATATTTT.